The 31 T cell receptor beta chains in this list originate from one sample, sequenced in a study of neurological immune-mediated disorders. TCRdb processed the 5' RACE reads anew with MiXCR; each CDR3 protein has one entry. The table includes around 70,000 distinct CDR3 sequences, less than 5.5% detected once. Material for sequencing was PBMCs. The receptors were sampled from a man between 18 and 29 years old with multiple sclerosis.

This clonotype was recorded at least ten times. The J gene is TRBJ1-2, the V gene TRBV12-3 or TRBV12-4; 10 bases agree with TRBD1. Trimming cost V 5 bases and J 0 bases; bases outside gene matches: 12. CDR3 size: 18 residues. CDR3: CASSPIPGQGLPNYGYTF. CDR3 nucleotides: TGTGCCAGCAGTCCAATCCCGGGACAGGGGCTCCCTAACTATGGCTACACCTTC.

This clonotype was found many times. V usage is TRBV24-1 and J usage is TRBJ2-2, with 8 bases lining up with TRBD2. The CDR3 has 15 amino acids. The V segment lost 9 bases and the J segment 2 bases; nucleotides outside the gene matches: 7. Germline V gene sequence: CDR1 KGHDR, CDR2 SFDVKD. The CDR3, as DNA: TGTGCCACCGATTCCGGGACTAGAAACACCGGGGAGCTGTTTTTT. Its translation: CATDSGTRNTGELFF.

This clonotype was counted at least ten times. The chain has TRBV20-1 and TRBJ2-3; TRBD2 aligns across 15 bases. This CDR3 contains 16 residues. Germline V gene sequence: CDR1 DFQATT, CDR2 SNEGSKA (reference sequence). The V segment lost 3 bases and the J segment 5 bases; nucleotides outside the gene matches: 6. Here the CDR3 DNA reads TGCAGTGCTAGTTGGACTAGCGGGGGGGCGTTAGATACGCAGTATTTT. Translation gives CSASWTSGGALDTQYF.

This clonotype occurred a few times. The V call is TRBV6-6, the J call TRBJ1-1; D is uncertain. V dropped 6 bases and J dropped 6 bases, with 11 bases sitting between them. The germline V gene encodes CDR1 MNHNY and CDR2 SVGAGI (reference sequence). CDR3 length equals 12 residues. The CDR3 reads CASRRKGPEAFF. As DNA, the CDR3 is TGTGCCAGCAGGAGAAAGGGCCCTGAAGCTTTCTTT.

This clonotype was detected ten times or more. The chain links TRBV6-1 to TRBJ1-5; TRBD1 aligns across 9 bases. CDR3 length: 16 residues. The V gene end was trimmed by 5 bases and the J gene end by 7 bases; junction bases not matched to a gene: 12. From germline, CDR1 is MNHNS and CDR2 SASEGT. The CDR3 loop is CASSIQPGQGGQPQHF. CDR3 nucleotides: TGTGCCAGCAGTATTCAACCGGGACAGGGCGGGCAGCCCCAGCATTTT.

J is TRBJ2-2 and V is TRBV5-1, with 8 bases fitting TRBD1. The CDR3 covers 16 residues. J lost 3 bases, V lost 0 bases, and 4 bases had no gene match. CDR1 and CDR2 from the germline V gene are SGHRS and YFSETQ. CDR3 loop: CASSLAGDRYTGELFF. CDR3 nucleotide sequence: TGCGCCAGCAGCTTGGCCGGGGACAGGTACACCGGGGAGCTGTTTTTT.

This clonotype was detected many times. V gene TRBV6-6 combines with J gene TRBJ1-5; 10 bases agree with TRBD1. The CDR3 runs 14 residues. Unmatched junction bases numbered 5, after V lost 6 bases and J lost 6 bases. CDR1 and CDR2 from the germline V gene are MNHNY and SVGAGI (reference sequence). CDR3 sequence: CASSSDRGAQPQHF. CDR3 coding DNA: TGTGCCAGCAGCTCGGACAGGGGGGCTCAGCCCCAGCATTTT.

In this sample, this clonotype turned up many times. The chain links TRBV20-1 to TRBJ2-7; D might be TRBD1 (5 bases). Trimming removed 4 bases at V and 1 base at J, with 14 bases between. Germline-derived CDR1 and CDR2 are DFQATT and SNEGSKA (reference sequence). This CDR3 has 14 amino acids. CDR3: CSANSLRDSYEQYF. The CDR3 DNA is TGCAGTGCTAACTCGCTCAGGGATTCCTACGAGCAGTACTTC.

This clonotype was recorded at least ten times. The J gene is TRBJ2-3, the V gene TRBV15; D is ambiguous. The CDR3 runs to 14 residues. CDR1 is LNHNV, CDR2 YYDKDF, per germline (reference sequence). Trimming removed 1 base at V and 0 bases at J, with 5 bases between. The CDR3 DNA sequence: TGTGCCACCAGCAGAGCTCCTAGCACAGATACGCAGTATTTT. Amino acids: CATSRAPSTDTQYF.

This clonotype was observed many times. The rearrangement joins TRBV20-1 to TRBJ2-1, with 8 bases matching TRBD2. The CDR3 sequence is 16 residues long. J lost 5 bases, V lost 0 bases, and 9 bases had no gene match. Germline V CDR1 and CDR2: DFQATT, SNEGSKA (reference sequence). CDR3 coding DNA: TGCAGTGCTAGAGATCGGGCGGGGGGCCCACACAATGAGCAGTTCTTC. Amino acids: CSARDRAGGPHNEQFF.

This clonotype was seen many times. The chain links TRBV7-3 to TRBJ2-1; D unresolved. Trimming left V 1 base short and J 7 bases short, with 8 bases between. The CDR3 is 13 residues long. Germline CDR1 is SGHTA and CDR2 is FQGTGA. The CDR3 nucleotides are TGTGCCAGCAGCTTAATTGCGCAGAATGAGCAGTTCTTC. It is translated as CASSLIAQNEQFF.

Worth noting for this clonotype: A much larger clone lies a single base off, so this may be a read error. The V call is TRBV5-1, the J call TRBJ1-4; D uncertain. CDR3 length equals 13 residues. Deletions cut 0 bases from V and 3 bases from J, with 3 bases between. The germline CDR1 and CDR2 sequences are SGHRS and YFSETQ. CDR3 in amino acids: CASSLVSNEKLFF. The CDR3 DNA reads as TGCGCCAGCAGCTTGGTTTCTAATGAAAAACTGTTTTTT.

This clonotype was detected only a few times. Its ends do not fully match the called genes, so a read error is possible. CDR3 residues: CASSLERLGLAGSKPKKIQYF. Written as DNA, the CDR3 is TGTGCCAGCAGCTTAGAAAGGCTGGGACTAGCGGGAAGTAAGCCCAAAAAAATTCAGTACTTC. The chain has TRBV7-8 and TRBJ2-4, with TRBD2 identical over 13 bases. The CDR3 is 21 amino acids. In germline, CDR1 is SGHVS, CDR2 FQNEAQ. Variable domain in full (rest from reference TRBV7-8 and TRBJ2-4): GAGVSQSPRYKVAKRGQDVALRCDPISGHVSLFWYQQALGQGPEFLTYFQNEAQLDKSGLPSDRFFAERPEGSVSTLKIQRTQQEDSAVYLCASSLERLGLAGSKPKKIQYFGAGTRLSVL.

This clonotype was found many times. The CDR3 bases are TGCAGTGCTAGAGATCCTTTTACGGGGGGGGTGGATGAGCAGTTCTTC. It translates to CSARDPFTGGVDEQFF. The rearrangement links TRBV20-1 to TRBJ2-1, with 8 bases identical to TRBD2. V trimming: 0 bases; J trimming: 8 bases; junction bases outside the gene matches: 12. The CDR3 runs 16 residues. CDR1 and CDR2 from the germline V gene are DFQATT and SNEGSKA (reference sequence).

A word on this clonotype: Since a much larger clone is just one base distant, this may be a read error. The CDR3 protein is CASSLEAGDIQYF. CDR3 DNA: TGTGCCAGCAGCTTAGAAGCGGGGGACATTCAGTACTTC. V gene TRBV11-2 combines with J gene TRBJ2-4; 8 bases are a match to TRBD2. The ends lost 0 bases at V and 8 bases at J; junction bases unmatched: 0. The germline gives CDR1 SGHAT, CDR2 FQNNGV. The CDR3 sequence is 13 residues long.

This clonotype was seen at least ten times. The chain couples TRBV5-1 to TRBJ2-1; 8 nucleotides align to TRBD1. Losses at the gene ends were 6 bases for V and 8 bases for J; bases not matched to a gene: 13. CDR1 and CDR2 (germline): SGHRS, YFSETQ. The CDR3 is made up of 15 amino acids. The CDR3 sequence is CASTRTGQDGDEQFF. Here the CDR3 DNA reads TGCGCCAGCACCCGGACAGGGCAGGACGGGGATGAGCAGTTCTTC.

This clonotype occurred many times. Here the CDR3 DNA reads TGTGCCAGCAGTTACCAACCTTCAGCTGCAACTAATGAAAAACTGTTTTTT. Its protein is CASSYQPSAATNEKLFF. The chain has TRBV6-6 and TRBJ1-4; D is unclear. CDR3 length: 17 amino acids. Trimming took 2 bases from V and 0 from J, leaving 13 bases between them. Germline lookup yields CDR1 MNHNY and CDR2 SVGAGI (reference sequence).

This clonotype was seen at least ten times. This chain uses TRBV11-1 with TRBJ1-1; no clear D. The germline CDR1 and CDR2 sequences are SGHAT and FQDESV (reference sequence). The CDR3 extends over 14 amino acids. V was trimmed by 1 base and J by 1 base, leaving 7 bases between them. For the CDR3, the DNA is TGTGCCAGCAGCTTAGTAACCGGGAACACTGAAGCTTTCTTT. It specifies CASSLVTGNTEAFF.

This clonotype was detected many times. The chain employs TRBV5-5 and TRBJ2-7, with D tentatively TRBD2 (7 bases). V was pared by 4 bases and J by 6 bases, with 20 bases between. The CDR3 has 15 residues. Looked up from germline, CDR1 is SGHKS and CDR2 is YYEKEE (reference sequence). CDR3 residues: CASSLGGGSQREQYF. The CDR3 nucleotides read TGTGCCAGCAGCCTTGGGGGGGGCTCCCAACGCGAGCAGTACTTC. Variable domain in full (rest from reference TRBV5-5 and TRBJ2-7): DAGVTQSPTHLIKTRGQQVTLRCSPISGHKSVSWYQQVLGQGPQFIFQYYEKEERGRGNFPDRFSARQFPNYSSELNVNALLLGDSALYLCASSLGGGSQREQYFGPGTRLTVT.

This clonotype has a count of ten or more. This chain connects TRBV14 to TRBJ2-1; D uncertain. CDR3 length: 14 residues. Trimming removed 1 base at V and 5 bases at J, with 9 bases between. In germline, CDR1 is SGHDN, CDR2 FVKESK. The CDR3: CASSQVRRNNEQFF. In DNA form, the CDR3 reads TGTGCCAGCAGCCAAGTGAGGAGAAACAATGAGCAGTTCTTC. The full variable domain, rest sourced from reference TRBV14 and TRBJ2-1, is EAGVTQFPSHSVIEKGQTVTLRCDPISGHDNLYWYRRVMGKEIKFLLHFVKESKQDESGMPNNRFLAERTGGTYSTLKVQPAELEDSGVYFCASSQVRRNNEQFFGPGTRLTVL.

This clonotype was recorded at least ten times. The chain uses TRBV15 and TRBJ2-7; the match to TRBD1 covers 9 bases. J lost 3 bases, V lost 4 bases, and 4 bases had no gene match. This CDR3 spans 14 amino acids. CDR1 is LNHNV, CDR2 YYDKDF, per germline (reference sequence). The CDR3 protein is CATSNPGQGYEQYF. CDR3 bases: TGTGCCACCAGCAACCCGGGACAGGGCTACGAGCAGTACTTC.

This clonotype was picked up many times. The rearrangement uses TRBV7-2 and TRBJ2-3, with 8 bases lining up with TRBD2. J gave up 2 bases and V 4 bases, and 2 bases lay outside the gene matches. The CDR3 contains 14 residues. CDR1 SGHTA and CDR2 FQGNSA come from the germline V gene. In nucleotides, the CDR3 is TGTGCCAGCAGCTCCGGGGGGGCCACAGATACGCAGTATTTT. It translates to CASSSGGATDTQYF.

This clonotype has ten or more counts. The chain joins TRBV29-1 to TRBJ2-3, with D perhaps given as TRBD1 or TRBD2 (5 bases each). There are 11 residues in the CDR3. Germline CDR1 reads SQVTM; CDR2 reads ANQGSEA. V gave up 6 bases and J gave up 7 bases, with 11 bases separating them. The DNA of the CDR3 is TGCAGCGTCACGTCGGGGCATACGCAGTATTTT. Amino acid sequence: CSVTSGHTQYF.

The V and J genes are TRBV27 and TRBJ1-5; D is unresolved. V was shortened by 3 bases and J by 10 bases, with 10 bases between the two germline ends. Germline CDR1 reads MNHEY; CDR2 reads SMNVEV (reference sequence). The CDR3 consists of 12 residues. The CDR3 nucleotides read TGTGCCAGCAGTTTCAATGGGCCACCCCAGCATTTT. As protein: CASSFNGPPQHF.

V usage is TRBV5-1 and J usage is TRBJ2-7; D perhaps matches TRBD1 (5 bases). In germline, CDR1 is SGHRS, CDR2 YFSETQ. The CDR3 runs to 14 residues. The germline V and J ends were trimmed by 2 bases and 4 bases, with 13 bases remaining between them. The CDR3 DNA sequence: TGCGCCAGCAGCTTAAAGAGAAAGGGGTACGAGCAGTACTTC. Protein: CASSLKRKGYEQYF.

This clonotype was observed at least ten times. The V gene is TRBV15, the J gene TRBJ2-3; D remains unclear. This CDR3 is built from 14 residues. CDR1 and CDR2 from the germline V gene are LNHNV and YYDKDF (reference sequence). The V and J ends lost 5 bases and 3 bases respectively, with 12 bases between them. The CDR3 loop is CATSRPSRTDTQYF. CDR3 coding DNA: TGTGCCACCAGCCGACCCTCTAGAACAGATACGCAGTATTTT.

This clonotype was observed many times. The chain combines TRBV5-1 with TRBJ1-2, with D uncertain. The germline V and J ends were trimmed by 4 bases and 2 bases, with 9 bases remaining between them. Germline V lookup: CDR1 SGHRS, CDR2 YFSETQ. This CDR3 is 13 amino acids long. The CDR3 spells CASSKTDNYGYTF. The CDR3 coding sequence is TGCGCCAGCAGCAAAACAGACAACTATGGCTACACCTTC.

This clonotype was counted ten times or more. The rearrangement uses TRBV27 and TRBJ2-7; D is undetermined. The germline V and J ends were trimmed by 0 bases and 3 bases, with 18 bases remaining between them. Germline CDR1 MNHEY, CDR2 SMNVEV (reference sequence). CDR3 size: 17 residues. CDR3 loop: CASSLSPTPSNYYEQYF. CDR3 DNA: TGTGCCAGCAGTTTATCCCCCACCCCGTCTAATTACTACGAGCAGTACTTC.

This clonotype was counted ten times or more. V gene TRBV7-2 combines with J gene TRBJ2-5; no clear D gene. Germline loops: CDR1 SGHTA, CDR2 FQGNSA. This CDR3 has 16 amino acids. V was clipped by 1 base and J by 0 bases, with 12 bases between them. CDR3 sequence (DNA): TGTGCCAGCAGCTTAGGAGCCGTCGGGTACCAAGAGACCCAGTACTTC. Translated, it gives CASSLGAVGYQETQYF.

In regard to this clonotype: This may arise from a read error, as a much more abundant clone is one base away. The V and J genes are TRBV6-2 or TRBV6-3 and TRBJ2-4; no reliable D call. The germline V gene encodes CDR1 MNHEY and CDR2 SVGEGT. The CDR3 is made up of 14 amino acids. The V end was cut by 7 bases, the J end by 0 bases, with 10 bases between. The CDR3 here is CASNLGKAKNIQYF. CDR3 nucleotides: TGTGCCAGCAATCTAGGGAAAGCCAAAAACATTCAGTACTTC.

This clonotype was counted a few times. The chain employs TRBV6-4 and TRBJ2-3, with 8 bases lining up with TRBD2. V was clipped by 6 bases and J by 3 bases; unmatched bases: 8. The CDR3 extends over 15 amino acids. CDR1 is MRHNA and CDR2 is SNTAGT in the germline V gene. CDR3 protein: CASRAGTRTTDTQYF. The CDR3 DNA reads TGTGCCAGCAGAGCCGGGACTAGAACGACAGATACGCAGTATTTT.